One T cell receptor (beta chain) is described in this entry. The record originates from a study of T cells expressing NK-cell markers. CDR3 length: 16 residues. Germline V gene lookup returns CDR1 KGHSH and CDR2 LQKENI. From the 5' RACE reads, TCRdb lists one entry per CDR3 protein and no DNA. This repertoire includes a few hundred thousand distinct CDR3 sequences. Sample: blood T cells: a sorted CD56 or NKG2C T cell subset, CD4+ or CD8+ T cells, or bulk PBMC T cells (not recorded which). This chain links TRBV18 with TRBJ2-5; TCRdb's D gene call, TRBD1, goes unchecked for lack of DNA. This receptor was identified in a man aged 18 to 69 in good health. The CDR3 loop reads CASSRAAPGSTETQYF.